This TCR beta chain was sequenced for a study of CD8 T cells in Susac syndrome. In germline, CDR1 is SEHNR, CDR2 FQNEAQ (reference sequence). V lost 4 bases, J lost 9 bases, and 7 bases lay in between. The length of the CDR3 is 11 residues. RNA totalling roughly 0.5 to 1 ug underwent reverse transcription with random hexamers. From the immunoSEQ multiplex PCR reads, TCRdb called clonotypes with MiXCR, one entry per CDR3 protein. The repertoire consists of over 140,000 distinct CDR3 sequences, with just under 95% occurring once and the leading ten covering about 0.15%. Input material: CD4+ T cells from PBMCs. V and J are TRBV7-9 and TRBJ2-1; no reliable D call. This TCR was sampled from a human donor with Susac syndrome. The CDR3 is CASSSYREQFF. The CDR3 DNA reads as TGTGCCAGCAGCTCCTACCGTGAGCAGTTCTTC.